Each of the 32 T cell receptor beta chains below was sequenced from the same sample in a study of blood T cells in healthy people across ages (dated by TCRdb to between 2014 and 2017). Libraries came from 5' RACE. Sequencing instrument: Illumina HiSeq 2500. A second PCR of about 6 to 12 cycles was run with a J-beta primer mix and a sample-barcoded 5' primer. TCRdb handled the public reads itself, with Q25 trimming in fastp and clone calling in MiXCR, and kept productive beta chains. All rows with the same CDR3 protein become a single entry with the most common DNA and genes. This sample comprises some 780,000 distinct CDR3 sequences, 56% of them detected only once. Jointly, the top ten make up roughly 25% of the sample. Source material: blood. These receptors all come from a man aged 40-50 years in good health.

This clonotype was observed a single time. This sequence joins TRBV7-3 and TRBJ2-7; no clear D gene. The CDR3 contains 14 residues. With 5 bases removed from V and 2 bases from J, the gap between germline ends came to 13 bases. CDR1 is SGHTA, CDR2 FQGTGA, per germline. CDR3 in DNA: TGTGCCAGCAGCACCGGCGTAGGTACCTACGAGCAGTACTTC. This sequence encodes CASSTGVGTYEQYF. The whole variable domain, filled in from reference TRBV7-3 and TRBJ2-7, reads GAGVSQTPSNKVTEKGKYVELRCDPISGHTALYWYRQSLGQGPEFLIYFQGTGAADDSGLPNDRFFAVRPEGSVSTLKIQRTERGDSAVYLCASSTGVGTYEQYFGPGTRLTVT.

Regarding this clonotype: An end of the junction differs from the germline gene, which may be a read error. J is TRBJ2-1 and V is TRBV20-1; 7 bases align to TRBD1. The length of the CDR3 is 14 residues. Germline values: CDR1 DFQATT, CDR2 SNEGSKA (reference sequence). CDR3 DNA sequence: TGCAGTGCAGGGGGACAGAGCTCCTACAGTGAGCAGTTCTTC. This encodes CSAGGQSSYSEQFF.

This clonotype was counted between two and nine times. The chain employs TRBV12-3 or TRBV12-4 and TRBJ2-1; 7 bases fit TRBD2. The CDR3 loop spans 16 amino acids. V trimming: 5 bases; J trimming: 5 bases; junction bases outside the gene matches: 12. The CDR3 protein is CASSGLAGHDNNEQFF. In nucleotides, the CDR3 is TGTGCCAGCAGTGGTTTAGCGGGCCACGACAACAATGAGCAGTTCTTC.

The genes are TRBV4-2 and TRBJ2-5; 10 bases are shared with TRBD2. This CDR3 spans 16 amino acids. The V segment lost 1 base and the J segment 1 base; nucleotides outside the gene matches: 3. Germline V CDR1 and CDR2: LGHNA, YNFKEQ. The CDR3 bases are TGTGCCAGCAGCCAAGGGACTAGCGGCACCCAAGAGACCCAGTACTTC. Its translation is CASSQGTSGTQETQYF.

The chain carries TRBV9 and TRBJ1-1; D not certain. Trimming removed 0 bases at V and 1 base at J, with 16 bases between. Germline V gene lookup returns CDR1 SGDLS and CDR2 YYNGEE. CDR3 size: 17 residues. This CDR3 reads CASSVGGSAVQNTEAFF. CDR3 bases: TGTGCCAGCAGCGTAGGGGGATCGGCAGTTCAGAACACTGAAGCTTTCTTT.

This clonotype has just a few counts. The V call is TRBV6-5, the J call TRBJ2-1; 7 bases are a match to TRBD2. The CDR3 has 14 residues. In germline, CDR1 is MNHEY, CDR2 SVGAGI. The J segment lost 8 bases and the V segment lost 8 bases, leaving 12 bases of the junction unmatched. CDR3 residues: CASCIAGHDYEQFF. Written as DNA, the CDR3 is TGTGCCAGCTGCATAGCGGGCCACGACTATGAGCAGTTCTTC.

The chain links TRBV2 to TRBJ2-5; perhaps D is TRBD1 or TRBD2 (5 bases each). This CDR3 is 13 amino acids long. Trimming pared 6 bases from V and 11 bases from J, leaving 19 bases between. Germline CDR1 and CDR2: SNHLY and FYNNEI. DNA for the CDR3: TGTGCCAGCAGCGACGGGACGTTTCGAGAGCAGTACTTC. Encoded protein: CASSDGTFREQYF.

The genes are TRBV7-2 and TRBJ2-7, with no clear D. TRBJ2-5 matches the DNA end more closely, so the J call is doubtful. CDR1 is SGHTA, CDR2 FQGNSA, per germline. The CDR3 is 12 residues long. The CDR3, as DNA: TGTGCCAGCAGCGCGATGTACGAGACCCAGTACTTC. Its protein product is CASSAMYETQYF.

This clonotype appeared a few times. The chain combines TRBV7-9 with TRBJ2-5; perhaps TRBD2 as D (5 bases). The length of the CDR3 is 14 residues. CDR1 SEHNR and CDR2 FQNEAQ come from the germline V gene (reference sequence). V shed 1 base and J shed 11 bases, with 17 bases lying between them. CDR3 in DNA: TGTGCCAGCAGCTTAGAGGGCAGACTGGGAGAGCAGTACTTC. Translating gives CASSLEGRLGEQYF.

The CDR3: CASSWDRYEQYF. The CDR3 region has the DNA TGTGCCAGCAGCTGGGATAGATACGAGCAGTACTTC. This chain links TRBV5-5 with TRBJ2-4; no definite D call. The J call may be wrong; the DNA end is better matched by TRBJ2-7. The CDR3 is made up of 12 amino acids. Germline V CDR1 and CDR2: SGHKS, YYEKEE (reference sequence).

This clonotype was counted once. This chain joins TRBV27 and TRBJ1-6; 11 bases are a match to TRBD1. CDR3 length: 17 amino acids. Unmatched junction bases numbered 13, after V lost 8 bases and J lost 7 bases. CDR1 and CDR2 from the germline V gene are MNHEY and SMNVEV (reference sequence). The CDR3: CASLSRPGTGGNSPLHF. The CDR3 region has the DNA TGTGCCAGCCTTTCTCGCCCGGGGACAGGGGGAAATTCACCCCTCCACTTT.

This rearrangement joins TRBV20-1 to TRBJ2-7; 7 bases agree with TRBD2. CDR1 DFQATT and CDR2 SNEGSKA come from the germline V gene (reference sequence). CDR3 length: 12 amino acids. V shed 3 bases and J 6 bases; nucleotides not matched to a gene: 5. The CDR3 spells CSASGGNSEQYF. CDR3 DNA: TGCAGTGCTAGCGGGGGGAATTCCGAGCAGTACTTC.

The CDR3 DNA is TGTGCCAGCGAGGGAAACTATGGCTACACCTTC. Its translation is CASEGNYGYTF. The chain has TRBV28 and TRBJ1-2; D is unresolved. There are 11 residues in the CDR3. The V end was cut by 8 bases, the J end by 2 bases, with 6 bases between. Germline V gene lookup returns CDR1 MDHEN and CDR2 SYDVKM.

CDR3 sequence: CASSQDGLLRTQYF. The DNA of the CDR3 is TGTGCCAGCAGCCAAGATGGGCTACTCCGGACCCAGTACTTC. V and J are TRBV14 and TRBJ2-5; D is unresolved. The CDR3 sequence is 14 residues long. V was cut by 0 bases and J by 7 bases, with 12 bases left in between. The germline V gene has CDR1 SGHDN and CDR2 FVKESK.

This clonotype was seen a handful of times. The CDR3 DNA follows: TGTGCCATCAGTGAGTACGGCGGGGGGGGCTTCGATGAGCAGTTCTTC. Translated: CAISEYGGGGFDEQFF. The chain uses TRBV10-3 and TRBJ2-1; 9 bases fit TRBD2. J was trimmed by 8 bases and V by 1 base; bases with no gene match: 9. Germline V gives CDR1 ENHRY, CDR2 SYGVKD. This CDR3 spans 16 amino acids.

The J gene is TRBJ2-6, the V gene TRBV6-5; 7 bases are a match to TRBD1. Trimming cost V 0 bases and J 0 bases; bases outside gene matches: 8. The CDR3 extends over 19 amino acids. The germline CDR1 and CDR2 sequences are MNHEY and SVGAGI. CDR3 loop: CASSYSRQGVHSGANVLTF. The CDR3 DNA is TGTGCCAGCAGTTACTCTAGGCAGGGGGTTCACTCTGGGGCCAACGTCCTGACTTTC.

This clonotype was found a few times. V gene TRBV7-2 combines with J gene TRBJ2-3; D uncertain. V was clipped by 4 bases and J by 4 bases, with 12 bases between them. The germline V gene has CDR1 SGHTA and CDR2 FQGNSA. The CDR3 has 14 residues. CDR3: CASSSARVSDTQYF. The CDR3, as DNA: TGTGCCAGCAGCTCAGCAAGAGTGTCAGATACGCAGTATTTT.

The V call is TRBV20-1, the J call TRBJ2-5, with 7 bases fitting TRBD1. The J call could be wrong; TRBJ2-7 is a better fit for the DNA end. This CDR3 comprises 14 residues. The germline V gene has CDR1 DFQATT and CDR2 SNEGSKA (reference sequence). CDR3 in DNA: TGCAGTGCTAGAGATGGGACAGTCCCCTACGAGCAGTACTTC. Translating it yields CSARDGTVPYEQYF.

The chain combines TRBV29-1 with TRBJ2-1; no definite D call. The germline V gene has CDR1 SQVTM and CDR2 ANQGSEA. V lost 7 bases, J lost 0 bases, and 19 bases lay in between. The CDR3 contains 16 residues. CDR3 loop: CSAEGFASPSYNEQFF. CDR3 nucleotide sequence: TGCAGCGCCGAAGGGTTTGCTTCTCCCTCCTACAATGAGCAGTTCTTC.

V gene TRBV20-1 combines with J gene TRBJ2-1; 8 bases fit TRBD2. CDR1 is DFQATT and CDR2 is SNEGSKA in the germline V gene (reference sequence). The V segment lost 1 base and the J segment 1 base; nucleotides outside the gene matches: 9. The length of the CDR3 is 17 residues. The CDR3 DNA sequence: TGCAGTGCTAGAGGATGGCCTAGCGGGCTTTCCTACAATGAGCAGTTCTTC. It encodes CSARGWPSGLSYNEQFF.

The chain recombines TRBV11-2 with TRBJ2-7, with no clear D. Germline V gene lookup returns CDR1 SGHAT and CDR2 FQNNGV. The ends were cut back, 6 bases at V and 6 bases at J, with 9 bases in the middle. This CDR3 is built from 11 residues. The CDR3 here is CASSTYIEQYF. CDR3 nucleotides: TGTGCCAGCAGTACTTACATCGAGCAGTACTTC.

This clonotype occurred a few times. The V call is TRBV20-1, the J call TRBJ2-3, with TRBD2 matching 12 bases. V was pared by 4 bases and J by 2 bases, with 7 bases of the junction left unmatched. From germline, CDR1 is DFQATT and CDR2 SNEGSKA (reference sequence). The CDR3 is 16 residues long. The CDR3 sequence: CSAIRLAGEHTDTQYF. CDR3 in DNA: TGCAGTGCTATTCGACTAGCGGGGGAGCACACAGATACGCAGTATTTT.

The rearrangement uses TRBV28 and TRBJ2-7; 10 nucleotides align to TRBD2. Germline V gene data show CDR1 as MDHEN and CDR2 as SYDVKM. The CDR3 extends over 15 amino acids. V was pared by 6 bases and J by 7 bases, with 12 bases of the junction left unmatched. CDR3 nucleotide sequence: TGTGCCAGCAGAGTTCTAGCGGGAGCCCTCGGTGAGCAGTACTTC. Translation: CASRVLAGALGEQYF.

The chain has TRBV4-2 and TRBJ2-1; 8 nucleotides agree with TRBD2. V shed 0 bases and J 0 bases; nucleotides not matched to a gene: 4. Germline CDR1 and CDR2: LGHNA and YNFKEQ. The CDR3 has 17 residues. Written as DNA, the CDR3 is TGTGCCAGCAGCCAAGATCCCGGGACTAGCTCCTACAATGAGCAGTTCTTC. This codes for CASSQDPGTSSYNEQFF.

The rearrangement uses TRBV7-9 and TRBJ2-5; D gene unclear. In germline, CDR1 is SEHNR, CDR2 FQNEAQ (reference sequence). CDR3 length equals 15 residues. With 1 base removed from V and 1 base from J, the gap between germline ends came to 10 bases. The CDR3 region has the DNA TGTGCCAGCAGCTTAGAGGTCCTAGGCCAAGAGACCCAGTACTTC. Its translation is CASSLEVLGQETQYF.

The rearrangement uses TRBV28 and TRBJ2-6; D may be TRBD2 (5 bases). V lost 6 bases and J 2 bases, leaving 11 bases between the germline ends. Germline loops: CDR1 MDHEN, CDR2 SYDVKM. The CDR3 extends over 15 amino acids. The CDR3 DNA follows: TGTGCCAGCAGCTCAATGACTACTGGGGCCAACGTCCTGACTTTC. Translated: CASSSMTTGANVLTF.

The V gene is TRBV7-2, the J gene TRBJ2-5; D call uncertain. V shed 5 bases and J shed 5 bases, with 12 bases lying between them. CDR3 length: 13 amino acids. Germline CDR1 and CDR2: SGHTA and FQGNSA. Here the CDR3 reads CASSATPLETQYF. CDR3 DNA: TGTGCCAGCAGCGCAACACCTTTGGAGACCCAGTACTTC.

The chain links TRBV7-3 to TRBJ1-1; no definite D call. CDR1 and CDR2 (germline): SGHTA, FQGTGA. There are 16 residues in the CDR3. V was clipped by 0 bases and J by 1 base, with 12 bases between them. The chain's CDR3 is CASSLTGRLENTEAFF. CDR3 in DNA: TGTGCCAGCAGCTTAACGGGTCGCCTCGAGAACACTGAAGCTTTCTTT.

This chain links TRBV7-2 with TRBJ2-3, with D perhaps being TRBD1 or TRBD2 (6 bases each). This CDR3 has 17 residues. CDR1 and CDR2 from the germline V gene are SGHTA and FQGNSA. The V and J ends lost 0 bases and 4 bases respectively, with 17 bases between them. Here the CDR3 DNA reads TGTGCCAGCAGCTTAGCGGGGCGGCAGGGGAGGTCAGATACGCAGTATTTT. This codes for CASSLAGRQGRSDTQYF.

This clonotype occurred once. With a much larger clone just one base away, this may be a read error. The rearrangement joins TRBV7-2 to TRBJ2-1; possibly TRBD1 or TRBD2 for D (5 bases each). Germline CDR1 is SGHTA and CDR2 is FQGNSA. This CDR3 contains 16 residues. The CDR3 protein is CASSLRRGASYSEQFF. Here the CDR3 DNA reads TGTGCCAGCAGTCTAAGGAGAGGGGCGTCCTACAGTGAGCAGTTCTTC.

This clonotype was counted only a few times. The chain combines TRBV2 with TRBJ1-5; no firm D call. Trimming took off 8 bases at V and 3 bases at J, with 8 bases between the two ends. This CDR3 has 12 residues. Germline V gene lookup returns CDR1 SNHLY and CDR2 FYNNEI. For the CDR3, the DNA is TGTGCCAGCGACAATACCAATCAGCCCCAGCATTTT. Residues: CASDNTNQPQHF.

This clonotype came up a few times. This chain uses TRBV12-3 or TRBV12-4 with TRBJ2-4; D uncertain. This CDR3 has 13 residues. V lost 5 bases and J 7 bases, leaving 12 bases between the germline ends. The DNA for the CDR3 is TGTGCCAGCAGTGGATTGGGAAGCAACATTCAGTACTTC. Protein: CASSGLGSNIQYF.